This T cell receptor (beta chain) was documented in a study of T and B cells in COVID-19 patients (dated by TCRdb to 2020 to 2021). At the level of the whole study: Using TRB and IGH repertoire sequencing of peripheral blood, the study characterized adaptive immunity in COVID-19 patients who had active infection or had recovered. The recovered cohort included some 18 patients who contributed about 21 samples, and most of those patients had mild to moderate COVID-19 that was managed on an outpatient basis. Median age was about 34 years in the recovered cohort versus roughly 70 years in the active-infection cohort. Critical illness requiring mechanical ventilation or ECMO was present in about 65% of the 20 patients in the active-infection cohort. Of the 20 patients in the active-infection cohort, fewer than 19 had comorbidities associated with unfavorable COVID-19 outcome. Over 7 million TCR sequences were analysed from a TCR and BCR sequence repository that comprised 30 to 40 patients and roughly 73 time points. Two patients were included in both the recovered and active cohorts because samples were available from active disease and after recovery. For the repertoire analyses, the comparison was an age-matched reference group of approximately 39 healthy donors who were negative for COVID-19 antibodies. As many as 9 follow-up blood samples were taken per patient, and some of the samples covered different disease stages within the same individual. Beyond this particular receptor, the publication reports: In patients with COVID-19, the usage of TRBV/TRBJ genes was reported to be strongly skewed. Prospective validation of the reported TCR clusters was stated to be required before clinical use. Blood samples from mildly ill patients during symptoms and early samples from severe cases were scarce. A total of fewer than 2,500 TCR clusters were exclusive to the recovered cohort, and 25 to 40 of those clusters were low-pGen clusters. The cohort was considered too small for HLA contributions to COVID-19 susceptibility or severity to be assessed. TRB repertoires were found to be highly clonal in active COVID-19, whereas diversity and richness at recovery were found to rise above healthy donor levels. Specific T cell subsets (CD4+/Treg/CD8+) and sorted SARS-CoV-2-responsive or tetramer+ T cells had not yet been sequenced, with those experiments still ongoing.

TCRdb records Illumina MiSeq as the sequencer. Multiplex PCR with BIOMED2 TRB-A/B primer pools was used to amplify TRB rearrangements. Illumina-compatible adapters and 7-nucleotide sample barcodes were attached to the amplicons through two consecutive PCRs. Phusion HS II polymerase was used for all library PCRs. Amplicons were purified from gel with the NucleoSpin Gel and PCR Clean-up kit, quantified on Qubit, and pooled at about 4 nM. The quality of the amplicon pool was checked on an Agilent 2100 Bioanalyzer prior to Illumina next-generation sequencing. Turning to the authors' computational methods: Annotation of TRB rearrangements was done in MiXCR 3.0.8 with the default MiXCR reference library. Non-productive reads and sequences with fewer than 2 reads were excluded, and each unique CDR3 nucleotide sequence counted as one clone. R 3.5.1 was used to calculate clonality, diversity, richness and V-J gene usage. TCR clustering by CDR3 similarity used GLIPH2, with generation probabilities calculated by OLGA. GLIPH2 clusters were kept only if they contained at least four unique TCR clonotypes found in at least three individuals. TCRdb reworked the public reads: Q25 trimming with fastp, MiXCR clone assembly, productive beta chains retained. Here each entry gathers all rows of one CDR3 protein and keeps the most common genes and DNA. TCRdb, not the original authors, processed these V and J calls. Counted in this sample were 7,000 or so distinct CDR3 sequences; about 25% of them appeared once. The ten largest clonotypes hold roughly 11% of the sample.

This clonotype appeared a few times. Its target antigen remains unknown. Qualities for individual bases were not recorded, and no much larger clone is one base off. The CDR3 holds 15 amino acids from the cysteine to the phenylalanine. Just the 45-base CDR3 DNA is kept, in frame starting at base 1. Trimming at the junction amounts to 3 bases on V and 3 bases on J, and the germline ends lie 14 bases apart. CDR1 and CDR2 are read off the germline V gene (reference sequence) as DFQATT and SNEGSKA. Genomic DNA extracted from blood was used in amounts of about 220-550 ng for amplification of TRB repertoires.

The source of this sequence is a human donor with active COVID-19. What was sequenced was blood. The rearrangement joined TRBV20-1 to TRBJ2-2; the D gene is perhaps TRBD1 or TRBD2, as each covers 6 bases. For the CDR3, the sequence is CSASGGPFDTGELFF. The nucleotides are TGCAGTGCTAGTGGGGGGCCTTTCGACACCGGGGAGCTGTTTTTT.